This T cell receptor beta chain was identified during a study of PD-L1 blockade in urothelial cancer. For the study at large: Bladder-origin urothelial cancer in males described about nine tenths of the roughly 29 patients. It was at 3 weeks (second dose) and 6 weeks after treatment start that blood was analyzed. Blood gave a median 141,255 T cells.

Each PCR reaction had synthetic TCR analog templates spiked into it. Libraries were prepared by immunoSEQ multiplex PCR; TCRdb keeps only in-frame clonotypes and omits some of them. The data hold 41,000 or so clones, with 70% to 85% observed a single time. The specimen comprised PBMCs, sampled around atezolizumab (anti-PD-L1) treatment. The receptor's source is a man in his 60s with urothelial cancer.

The CDR3 DNA is TGCGCCAGCAGCTTGGGACTAGCGGGCTCCACCGGGGAGCTGTTTTTT. Its translation is CASSLGLAGSTGELFF. V usage is TRBV5-1 and J usage is TRBJ2-2, with 10 bases lining up with TRBD2. CDR1 and CDR2 (germline): SGHRS, YFSETQ. With 0 bases clipped from V and 4 bases from J, the junction kept 3 bases outside the gene matches. This CDR3 region has 16 residues.